This T cell receptor (beta chain) was profiled in a study of blood T cells in healthy people across ages. Findings of the study overall: Researchers deemed the diversity estimates from one million T cells underestimates.

Germline CDR1 and CDR2: SGHTA and FQGNSA. The CDR3 spans 16 residues. V lost 5 bases to trimming and J lost 1 base, with 17 bases between them. This clonotype turned up a few times. Its antigen remains unknown. Primed by a sample-barcoded 5' primer and a J-beta primer mix, a second PCR proceeded for about 7 to 12 cycles. TCRdb passed the 5' RACE reads through MiXCR, listing each CDR3 protein once. The table records around 1.5 million distinct CDR3 sequences, about 35% of them present only once. The specimen was blood. The TCR sequence derives from a woman between 25 and 40 years old in good health. The V gene is TRBV7-2, the J gene TRBJ2-5; D may correspond to TRBD1 or TRBD2 (6 bases each). The CDR3 nucleotides are TGTGCCAGCAGCCCCCACTATTGGGGGGCCCAAGAGACCCAGTACTTC. Translating gives CASSPHYWGAQETQYF.